The 4 T cell receptor beta chains in this list originate from one sample, sequenced in a study of blood T cell repertoires in COVID-19. Libraries were prepared by immunoSEQ multiplex PCR; TCRdb keeps only in-frame clonotypes and omits some of them. This table has fewer than 300,000 clones, roughly 85% appearing once. The sequenced sample was peripheral blood. The source is a man aged 50-59 years with active or convalescent COVID-19.

The genes are TRBV6-5 and TRBJ1-1; a weak D match, TRBD1 (6 bases). Trimming stripped 3 bases from V and 4 bases from J, with 12 bases between. Germline values: CDR1 MNHEY, CDR2 SVGAGI. The CDR3 is made up of 14 amino acids. CDR3 nucleotide sequence: TGTGCCAGCAGTTATCGGGGGGCCATCACTGAAGCTTTCTTT. Amino acid sequence: CASSYRGAITEAFF.

The rearrangement links TRBV19 to TRBJ2-7; 7 positions agree with TRBD1. CDR1 and CDR2 (germline): LNHDA, SQIVND (reference sequence). Germline trimming cut 1 base from V and 3 bases from J; bases unmatched to any gene: 6. The CDR3 runs 15 residues. The CDR3 nucleotides are TGTGCCAGTAGTATAGCCTGGGCAGGGGGCTACGAGCAGTACTTC. This codes for CASSIAWAGGYEQYF. Filled out from reference TRBV19 and TRBJ2-7, the complete variable domain reads DGGITQSPKYLFRKEGQNVTLSCEQNLNHDAMYWYRQDPGQGLRLIYYSQIVNDFQKGDIAEGYSVSREKKESFPLTVTSAQKNPTAFYLCASSIAWAGGYEQYFGPGTRLTVT.

The chain is built from TRBV2 and TRBJ1-2, with TRBD1 identical over 8 bases. This CDR3 is built from 14 residues. Germline V gives CDR1 SNHLY, CDR2 FYNNEI. J gave up 5 bases and V 5 bases, and 7 bases lay outside the gene matches. The DNA for the CDR3 is TGTGCCAGCAGTATACAGGGGGGGAGGTATGGCTACACCTTC. The encoded protein is CASSIQGGRYGYTF.

V usage is TRBV2 and J usage is TRBJ2-1, with 10 bases fitting TRBD2. This CDR3 comprises 14 residues. The J segment lost 3 bases and the V segment lost 11 bases, leaving 7 bases of the junction unmatched. Germline loops: CDR1 SNHLY, CDR2 FYNNEI. CDR3 bases: TGTGCCGGGCGGACTAGCGGCCTCTACAATGAGCAGTTCTTC. Its translation: CAGRTSGLYNEQFF.